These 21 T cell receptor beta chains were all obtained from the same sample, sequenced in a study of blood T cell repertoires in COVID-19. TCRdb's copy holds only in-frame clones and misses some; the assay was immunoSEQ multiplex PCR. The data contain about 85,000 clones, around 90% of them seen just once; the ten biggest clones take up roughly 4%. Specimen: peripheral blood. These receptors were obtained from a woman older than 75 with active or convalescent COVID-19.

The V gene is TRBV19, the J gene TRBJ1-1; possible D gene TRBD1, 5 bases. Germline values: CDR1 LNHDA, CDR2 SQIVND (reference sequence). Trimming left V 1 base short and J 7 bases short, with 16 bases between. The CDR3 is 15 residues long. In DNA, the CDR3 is TGTGCCAGTAGTATAGGATGGGGCAGGGTTATTGAAGCTTTCTTT. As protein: CASSIGWGRVIEAFF.

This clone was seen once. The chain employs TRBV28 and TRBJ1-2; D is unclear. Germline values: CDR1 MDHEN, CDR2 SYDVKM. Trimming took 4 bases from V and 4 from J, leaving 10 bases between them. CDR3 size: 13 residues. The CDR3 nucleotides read TGTGCCAGCAGTTCCACTCGACTCTATGGCTACACCTTC. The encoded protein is CASSSTRLYGYTF.

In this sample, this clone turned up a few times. The DNA of the CDR3 is TGTGCCATCAGTGACAGCGGGGGACTAAATGAGCAGTTCTTC. Amino acids: CAISDSGGLNEQFF. This chain joins TRBV10-3 and TRBJ2-1; 8 bases fit TRBD2. CDR1 and CDR2 (germline): ENHRY, SYGVKD. CDR3 length: 14 amino acids. The trim removed 3 bases at V and 7 bases at J, leaving 5 bases unmatched.

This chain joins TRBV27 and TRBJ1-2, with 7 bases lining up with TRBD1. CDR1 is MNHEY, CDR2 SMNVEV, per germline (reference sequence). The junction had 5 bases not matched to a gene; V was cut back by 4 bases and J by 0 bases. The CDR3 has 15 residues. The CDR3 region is CASSSWDSTNYGYTF. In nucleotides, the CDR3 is TGTGCCAGCAGTTCTTGGGACAGTACTAACTATGGCTACACCTTC.

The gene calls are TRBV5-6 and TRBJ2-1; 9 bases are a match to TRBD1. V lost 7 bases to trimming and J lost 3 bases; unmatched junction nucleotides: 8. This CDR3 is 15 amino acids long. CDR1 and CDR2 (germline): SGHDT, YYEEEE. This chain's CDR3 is CASGKWDRDYNEQFF. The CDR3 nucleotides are TGTGCCAGCGGCAAATGGGACAGGGACTACAATGAGCAGTTCTTC.

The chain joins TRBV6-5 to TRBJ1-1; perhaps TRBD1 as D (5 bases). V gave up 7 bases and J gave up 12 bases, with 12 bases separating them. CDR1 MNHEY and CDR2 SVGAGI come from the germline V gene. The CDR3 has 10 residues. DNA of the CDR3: TGTGCCAGCACTGGGGGGGAAACTTTCTTT. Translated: CASTGGETFF.

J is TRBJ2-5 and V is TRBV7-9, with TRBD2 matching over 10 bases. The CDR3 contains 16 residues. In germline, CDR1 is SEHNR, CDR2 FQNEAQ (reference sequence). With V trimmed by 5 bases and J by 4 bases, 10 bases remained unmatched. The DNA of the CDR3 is TGTGCCAGCAGCCCCCTGGACGCTAGCGGGAGAGAGACCCAGTACTTC. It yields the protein CASSPLDASGRETQYF.

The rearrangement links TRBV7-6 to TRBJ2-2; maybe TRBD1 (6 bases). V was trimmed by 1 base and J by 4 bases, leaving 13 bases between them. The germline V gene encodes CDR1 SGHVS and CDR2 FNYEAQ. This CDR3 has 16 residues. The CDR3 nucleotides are TGTGCCAGCAGCTTAGAACAGGGAATAGGCACCGGGGAGCTGTTTTTT. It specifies CASSLEQGIGTGELFF.

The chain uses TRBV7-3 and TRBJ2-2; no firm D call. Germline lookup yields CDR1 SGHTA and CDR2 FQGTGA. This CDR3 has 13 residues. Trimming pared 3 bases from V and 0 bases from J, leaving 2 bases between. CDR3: CASSFTNTGELFF. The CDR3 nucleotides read TGTGCCAGCAGCTTTACGAACACCGGGGAGCTGTTTTTT.

Written as DNA, the CDR3 is TGTGCCAGCAGCCGAATTTTACTAGGCTCCTACGAGCAGTACTTC. The encoded protein is CASSRILLGSYEQYF. The V gene is TRBV3-1 (or the pseudogene TRBV3-2), the J gene TRBJ2-7, with D possibly matching TRBD2 (5 bases). V lost 4 bases and J 0 bases, leaving 13 bases between the germline ends. This CDR3 is 15 amino acids long. Germline lookup yields CDR1 LGHDT and CDR2 YNNKEL (reference sequence).

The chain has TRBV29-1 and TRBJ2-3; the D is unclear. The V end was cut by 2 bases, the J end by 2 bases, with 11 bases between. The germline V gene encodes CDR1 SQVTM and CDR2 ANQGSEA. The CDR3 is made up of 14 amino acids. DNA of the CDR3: TGCAGCGTTGAAAGAGTCTCACTCACAGATACGCAGTATTTT. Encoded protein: CSVERVSLTDTQYF.

The CDR3 DNA reads as TGTGCCAGTAGTATCCGGGACAGTAACACAGATACGCAGTATTTT. This translates into CASSIRDSNTDTQYF. The genes are TRBV19 and TRBJ2-3; TRBD1 matches at 7 bases. The germline V gene encodes CDR1 LNHDA and CDR2 SQIVND (reference sequence). There are 15 residues in the CDR3. V lost 3 bases to trimming and J lost 2 bases; unmatched junction nucleotides: 5.

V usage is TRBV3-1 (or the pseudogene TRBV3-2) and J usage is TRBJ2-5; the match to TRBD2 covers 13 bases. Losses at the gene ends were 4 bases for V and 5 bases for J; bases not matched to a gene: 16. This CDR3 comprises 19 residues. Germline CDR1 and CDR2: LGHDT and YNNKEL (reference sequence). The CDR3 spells CASSPSHSGTSGKLETQYF. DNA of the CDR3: TGTGCCAGCAGCCCAAGTCATTCCGGGACTAGCGGGAAATTGGAGACCCAGTACTTC.

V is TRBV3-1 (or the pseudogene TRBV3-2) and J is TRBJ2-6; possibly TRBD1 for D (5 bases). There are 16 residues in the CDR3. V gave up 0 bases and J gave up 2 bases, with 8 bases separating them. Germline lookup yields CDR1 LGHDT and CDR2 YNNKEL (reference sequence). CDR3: CASSQDIGAGANVLTF. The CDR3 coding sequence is TGTGCCAGCAGCCAAGATATAGGGGCTGGGGCCAACGTCCTGACTTTC.

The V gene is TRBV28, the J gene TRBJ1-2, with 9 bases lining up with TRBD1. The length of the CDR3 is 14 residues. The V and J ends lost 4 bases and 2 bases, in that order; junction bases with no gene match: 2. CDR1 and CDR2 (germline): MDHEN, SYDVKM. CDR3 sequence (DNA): TGTGCCAGCAGTTCCGGGACAGGGAACTATGGCTACACCTTC. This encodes CASSSGTGNYGYTF.

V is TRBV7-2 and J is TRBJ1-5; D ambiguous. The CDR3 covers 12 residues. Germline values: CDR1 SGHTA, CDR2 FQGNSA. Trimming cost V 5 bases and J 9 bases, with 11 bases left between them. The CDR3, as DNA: TGTGCCAGCAGCCCCTTCGGAGGGCCCCAGCATTTT. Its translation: CASSPFGGPQHF.

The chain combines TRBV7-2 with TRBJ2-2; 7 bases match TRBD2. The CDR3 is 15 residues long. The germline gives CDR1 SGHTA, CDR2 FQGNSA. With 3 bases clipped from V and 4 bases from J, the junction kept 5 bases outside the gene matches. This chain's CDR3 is CASSFRSSGTGELFF. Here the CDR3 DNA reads TGTGCCAGCAGCTTTAGGTCTAGCGGCACCGGGGAGCTGTTTTTT.

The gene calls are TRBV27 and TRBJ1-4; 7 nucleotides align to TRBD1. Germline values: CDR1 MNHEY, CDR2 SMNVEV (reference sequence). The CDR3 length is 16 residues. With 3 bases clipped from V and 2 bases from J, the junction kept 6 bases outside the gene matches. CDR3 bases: TGTGCCAGCAGTTTCACAGGGGCGCACACTAATGAAAAACTGTTTTTT. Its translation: CASSFTGAHTNEKLFF.

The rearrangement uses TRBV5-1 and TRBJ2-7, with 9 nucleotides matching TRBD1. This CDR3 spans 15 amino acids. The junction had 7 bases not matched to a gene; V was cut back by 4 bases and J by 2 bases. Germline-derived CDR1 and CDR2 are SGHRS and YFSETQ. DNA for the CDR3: TGCGCCAGCAGCGCCGGACAGGGGAATACCTACGAGCAGTACTTC. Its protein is CASSAGQGNTYEQYF.

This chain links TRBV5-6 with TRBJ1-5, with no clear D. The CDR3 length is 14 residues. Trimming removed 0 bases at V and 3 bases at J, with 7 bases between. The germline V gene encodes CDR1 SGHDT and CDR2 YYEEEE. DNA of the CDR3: TGTGCCAGCAGCTTGGACAGAAACAATCAGCCCCAGCATTTT. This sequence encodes CASSLDRNNQPQHF.

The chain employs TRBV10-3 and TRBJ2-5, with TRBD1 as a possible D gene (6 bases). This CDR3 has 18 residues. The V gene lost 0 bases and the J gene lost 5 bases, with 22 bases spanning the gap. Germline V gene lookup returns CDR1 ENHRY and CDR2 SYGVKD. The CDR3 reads CAISESHPPITGTETQYF. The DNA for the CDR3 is TGTGCCATCAGTGAGTCTCACCCACCGATAACAGGGACGGAGACCCAGTACTTC.